These T cell receptor beta chains were read from a single sample in a study of early T cells in non-severe SARS-CoV-2 infection. TCRdb ran MiXCR on the 5' RACE reads and lists one entry per CDR3 protein. The data hold roughly 88,000 distinct CDR3 sequences, with 12% to 15% observed a single time. The sequenced sample consisted of whole blood. The receptor set was obtained from an adult who was a healthcare worker with PCR-confirmed SARS-CoV-2 infection or an uninfected control (not recorded which). The CDR3 runs from the conserved cysteine through the conserved F or W. The D gene is left open where the match is weak. Some rows mark clone size as missing; the rest say once, few, many or name a class of expanded clone.

>-|-|TRBV6-2/TRBV6-3|TRBJ2-3
TGTGCCAGCGGCGCGGGGTCCCCCAAGGACGCAGATACGCAGTATTTT
CASGAGSPKDADTQYF
>-|many|TRBV11-2|TRBJ2-7
TGTGCCAGCAGCTTCTCGACAGATGCCTACGAGCAGTACTTC
CASSFSTDAYEQYF
>-|-|TRBV11-2|TRBJ2-6
TGTGCCAGCAGCTTTGCGGCTTCTGGGGCCAACGTCCTGACTTTC
CASSFAASGANVLTF
>-|-|TRBV12-3/TRBV12-4|TRBJ2-2
TGTGCCAGCAGTTTTATGGGGCAGGCGAACACCGGGGAGCTGTTTTTT
CASSFMGQANTGELFF
>-|many|TRBV27|TRBJ2-1
TGTGCCAGCAGTTTATCGAAGGGGGGTAGGAATGAGCAGTTCTTC
CASSLSKGGRNEQFF
>-|few|TRBV27|TRBJ1-2
TGTGCCAGCAGTTCGGGGGGACATCCTAACTATGGCTACACCTTC
CASSSGGHPNYGYTF
>-|-|TRBV6-1|TRBJ1-2
TGTGCCAGCAGTGAAGGCACAAGAGGCTATGGCTACACCTTC
CASSEGTRGYGYTF
>-|few|TRBV20-1|TRBJ2-3
TGCAGCAACTATATGGGAGCGCGCACAGATACGCAGTATTTT
CSNYMGARTDTQYF
>-|few|TRBV12-3/TRBV12-4|TRBJ2-7
TGTGCCAGCATGGGGGAGGCGAGGAACGAGCAGTACTTC
CASMGEARNEQYF
>-|many|TRBV5-1|TRBJ2-5
TGCGCCAGCGCCTGGGGGTCCCAGTATCAAGAGACCCAGTACTTC
CASAWGSQYQETQYF
>-|-|TRBV7-2|TRBJ2-5
TGTGCTACCAGGGTGTCCGGCGGCCAAGAGACCCAGTACTTC
CATRVSGGQETQYF
>-|many|TRBV7-6|TRBJ2-7
TGTGCCAGCAGCTTCCGGGACACCCTCTCCTACGAGCAGTACTTC
CASSFRDTLSYEQYF
>-|-|TRBV28|TRBJ1-3
TGTGCCAGCAGAGTAGACAGCTCTGAAAACACCATATATTTT
CASRVDSSENTIYF
>-|-|TRBV29-1|TRBJ1-1
TGCAGCGCCAGCCCCGGGGGGGGGACCACTGAAGCTTTCTTT
CSASPGGGTTEAFF
>-|-|TRBV6-2/TRBV6-3|TRBJ2-7
TGTGCCAGCACGGATCTCTCCTACGAGCAGTACTTC
CASTDLSYEQYF
>TRBD1|few|TRBV7-2|TRBJ2-7
TGTGCCAGCAGCTTAGCGGAAAGGGGGCGAGGGGAGCAGTACTTC
CASSLAERGRGEQYF
>-|-|TRBV10-3|TRBJ2-7
TGTGCCATCAGTCTAAGTCCGGGCGAGCAGTACTTC
CAISLSPGEQYF
>TRBD2|few|TRBV3-1|TRBJ2-1
TGTGCCAGCAGCCAAGAGTATATCCTAGCGGGAGCTCAGTTCTTC
CASSQEYILAGAQFF
>-|few|TRBV6-2/TRBV6-3|TRBJ1-1
TGTGCCAGCAGTTACTCGGAGATCAACACTGAAGCTTTCTTT
CASSYSEINTEAFF
>TRBD1|few|TRBV2|TRBJ2-1
TGTGCCAGCAGGGGACAGGGTGCGTCCAATGAGCAGTTCTTC
CASRGQGASNEQFF
>-|few|TRBV6-2/TRBV6-3|TRBJ2-2
TGTGCCAGCAGTTACCGGGTAGGCGGGGAGCTGTTTTTT
CASSYRVGGELFF
>-|few|TRBV27|TRBJ2-3
TGTGCCAGCAGATTAGTGGCGGGGGCCCTCACAGATACGCAGTATTTT
CASRLVAGALTDTQYF
>TRBD1|few|TRBV18|TRBJ1-1
TGTGCCAGCTCAACAGGGGGCCAGAACACTGAAGCTTTCTTT
CASSTGGQNTEAFF
>-|few|TRBV6-2/TRBV6-3|TRBJ2-4
TGTGCCAGCAGTCACAGTACCATAGCCAAAAACATTCAGTACTTC
CASSHSTIAKNIQYF
>-|few|TRBV7-9|TRBJ1-5
TGTGCCAGCAGCTTGTCCCAGGGGCCGAATCAGCCCCAGCATTTT
CASSLSQGPNQPQHF
>-|few|TRBV28|TRBJ2-5
TGTGCCAGCGGAGGGGTCCAAGAGACCCAGTACTTC
CASGGVQETQYF
>-|-|TRBV20-1|TRBJ2-7
TGCAGTGCTAGTTCCGACGGTTTCTCCTACGAGCAGTACTTC
CSASSDGFSYEQYF
>-|many|TRBV6-2/TRBV6-3|TRBJ1-1
TGTGCCAGCAGCCGCGACAGCGGCACTGAAGCTTTCTTT
CASSRDSGTEAFF
>-|-|TRBV10-2|TRBJ1-1
TGCGCCAGTACAGGGACGGGGGAAGCTTTCTTT
CASTGTGEAFF
>TRBD1|few|TRBV18|TRBJ1-1
TGTGCCAGCTCACCAACGACAGGGGCCGACGAAGCTTTCTTT
CASSPTTGADEAFF
>TRBD1|-|TRBV7-3|TRBJ2-3
TGTGCCAGCAGCCCAGCCAGGGGGACAGATACGCAGTATTTT
CASSPARGTDTQYF
>TRBD2|many|TRBV11-1|TRBJ2-6
TGTGCCAGCACCGGACTAGCGGACCCTGGGGCCAACGTCCTGACTTTC
CASTGLADPGANVLTF
>-|-|TRBV5-1|TRBJ2-5
TGCGCCAGCAGCTTCCGGGACACAATTCAAGAGACCCAGTACTTC
CASSFRDTIQETQYF
>-|-|TRBV6-2/TRBV6-3|TRBJ1-4
TGTGCCAGCAGTTCGCCCGACAGCTCAACTAATGAAAAACTGTTTTTT
CASSSPDSSTNEKLFF
>-|-|TRBV29-1|TRBJ2-1
TGCAGCGTTGGGGTTGGGAATGAGCAGTTCTTC
CSVGVGNEQFF
>-|many|TRBV5-5|TRBJ1-1
TGTGCCAGCAGCATGACAGAGAGGGTGAACACTGAAGCTTTCTTT
CASSMTERVNTEAFF
>-|-|TRBV7-8|TRBJ2-2
TGTGCCAGCAGCTTAGCGGTGCGGGGTGATTCGAACACCGGGGAGCTGTTTTTT
CASSLAVRGDSNTGELFF
>-|-|TRBV29-1|TRBJ2-7
TGCAGCGGGCAGGGTTCCTACGAGCAGTACTTC
CSGQGSYEQYF
>TRBD1|few|TRBV6-6|TRBJ1-2
TGTGCCAGCAGTTACGGCCCTATTACCGGGACAGGGACATCTGGCTACACCTTC
CASSYGPITGTGTSGYTF
>-|-|TRBV29-1|TRBJ1-6
TGCAGCGCATGGACGGACCCGAATTCACCCCTCCACTTT
CSAWTDPNSPLHF
>-|many|TRBV12-3/TRBV12-4|TRBJ1-2
TGTGCCAGCAGTTTTCAAAACTATGGCTACACCTTC
CASSFQNYGYTF
>TRBD1|few|TRBV4-2|TRBJ1-2
TGTGCCAGCAGCCAAGTTCCTACAGGGGGTAGAGGCTACACCTTC
CASSQVPTGGRGYTF